This T cell receptor (beta chain) is drawn from a study of blood T cell repertoires in COVID-19. Here immunoSEQ multiplex PCR was the method, and the copy in TCRdb shows in-frame clones only, minus some. This table holds tens of thousands of clones, 90% found once. This clone has a handful of counts. Germline V lookup: CDR1 LNHNV, CDR2 YYDKDF (reference sequence). The trim removed 0 bases at V and 4 bases at J, leaving 6 bases unmatched. This CDR3 is 15 amino acids long. Sequencing was done on a sample of peripheral blood. The clonotype originates from a man aged 45-65 years with acute or convalescent COVID-19. V is TRBV15 and J is TRBJ2-7, with TRBD1 identical over 7 bases. For the CDR3, the DNA is TGTGCCACCAGCAGAGAAGGGGGCATCGGGTACGAGCAGTACTTC. Translation: CATSREGGIGYEQYF.